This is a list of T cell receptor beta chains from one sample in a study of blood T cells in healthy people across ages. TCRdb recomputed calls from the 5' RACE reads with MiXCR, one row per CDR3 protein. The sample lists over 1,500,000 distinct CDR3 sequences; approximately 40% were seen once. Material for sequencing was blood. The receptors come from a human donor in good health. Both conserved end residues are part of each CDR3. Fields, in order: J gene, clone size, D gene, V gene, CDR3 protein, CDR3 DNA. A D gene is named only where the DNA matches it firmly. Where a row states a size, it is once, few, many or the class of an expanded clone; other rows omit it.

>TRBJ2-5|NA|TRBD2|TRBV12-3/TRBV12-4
CASSPTSTRKTQYF
TGTGCCAGCAGTCCGACTAGCACTCGGAAGACCCAGTACTTC
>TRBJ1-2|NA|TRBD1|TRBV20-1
CSAVTGGSYYGYTF
TGCAGTGCAGTTACAGGGGGCTCTTACTATGGCTACACCTTC
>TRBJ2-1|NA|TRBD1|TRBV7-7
CASSLGTGFFNEQFF
TGTGCCAGCAGCTTAGGGACAGGGTTTTTCAATGAGCAGTTCTTC
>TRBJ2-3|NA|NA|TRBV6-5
CAGKAGLSTDTQYF
TGTGCCGGCAAGGCGGGGCTTAGCACAGATACGCAGTATTTT
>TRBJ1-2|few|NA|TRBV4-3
CASSQRIGLGGGGYTF
TGCGCCAGCAGCCAAAGGATAGGGCTGGGGGGAGGAGGCTACACCTTC
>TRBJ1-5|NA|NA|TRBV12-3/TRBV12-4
CASSRTKSNQPQHF
TGTGCCAGCAGTAGGACAAAGAGCAATCAGCCCCAGCATTTT
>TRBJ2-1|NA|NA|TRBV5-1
CASSWAWVSNNEQFF
TGCGCCAGCAGCTGGGCGTGGGTCTCCAACAATGAGCAGTTCTTC
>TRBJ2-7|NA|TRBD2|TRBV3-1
CASSHIAGGRYEQYF
TGTGCCAGCAGCCACATAGCGGGGGGGCGTTACGAGCAGTACTTC
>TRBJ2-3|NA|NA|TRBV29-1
CSVEDNRAPRPDTQYF
TGCAGCGTTGAAGATAACAGGGCCCCGCGGCCAGATACGCAGTATTTT
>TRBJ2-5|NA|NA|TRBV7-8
CASSLVPTIGQETQYF
TGTGCCAGCAGCTTAGTGCCCACTATTGGGCAAGAGACCCAGTACTTC
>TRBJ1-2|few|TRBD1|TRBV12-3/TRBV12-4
CASSRQGSTYGYTF
TGTGCCAGCAGTCGACAGGGGAGCACCTATGGCTACACCTTC
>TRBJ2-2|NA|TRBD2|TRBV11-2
CASSSIRTSGGALTGELFF
TGTGCCAGCAGCTCCATCCGGACTAGCGGGGGGGCATTAACCGGGGAGCTGTTTTTT
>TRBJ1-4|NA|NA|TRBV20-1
CSASPTSEKLFF
TGCAGTGCTAGTCCGACGAGTGAAAAACTGTTTTTT
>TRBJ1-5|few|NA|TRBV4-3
CASSQPGNQPQHF
TGCGCCAGCAGCCAACCCGGGAATCAGCCCCAGCATTTT
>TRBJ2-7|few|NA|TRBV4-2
CASSQVSPPYEQYF
TGTGCCAGCAGCCAGGTATCCCCCCCCTACGAGCAGTACTTC
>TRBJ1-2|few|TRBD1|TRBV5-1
CASSYTGVENYGYTF
TGCGCCAGCAGCTACACAGGGGTGGAGAACTATGGCTACACCTTC
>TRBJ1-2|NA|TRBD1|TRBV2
CASSARDRGSGGYTF
TGTGCCAGCAGTGCCCGGGACAGGGGTTCAGGCGGCTACACCTTC